The clone carrying this T cell receptor (beta chain) was picked up a small number of times. The target antigen is unknown. The source of the sample is a study of cytomegalovirus exposure and HLA in healthy donors. Study-level background: Early on, a data release was issued that held tens of millions of unique TCRs from HLA-typed donors. Study outcomes and limitations: Some TCR beta chains (approximately 180 of them) were listed as cytomegalovirus-associated.

CDR3 length: 20 residues. Germline CDR1 is KGHSH and CDR2 is LQKENI. After removal of 3 bases from V and 0 bases from J, the junction contained 16 bases not matched to a gene. PCR was performed using 60 Vbeta and 13 Jbeta primers. Assay used: immunoSEQ multiplex PCR; TCRdb lists only in-frame clones, some missing. The sample holds 100,000 to 150,000 clones, around 80% seen once. Sequencing was performed on PBMCs. The sequence was collected from a woman aged 45 to 65 in good health and CMV-seronegative. The chain recombines TRBV18 with TRBJ2-1; the match to TRBD1 covers 8 bases. CDR3 nucleotides: TGTGCCAGCTCACCGAGATTTCAGGACAGGGATTCCAGCTCCTACAATGAGCAGTTCTTC. Translation: CASSPRFQDRDSSSYNEQFF. Based on the CDR3 plus reference TRBV18 and TRBJ2-1, the full variable domain is NAGVMQNPRHLVRRRGQEARLRCSPMKGHSHVYWYRQLPEEGLKFMVYLQKENIIDESGMPKERFSAEFPKEGPSILRIQQVVRGDSAAYFCASSPRFQDRDSSSYNEQFFGPGTRLTVL.